This is a list of T cell receptor beta chains from one sample in a study of control samples from healthy donors and cancer patients. Using immunoSEQ multiplex PCR, the repertoire was profiled, and TCRdb retains in-frame clones only, with some absent. This table holds about 120,000 clones, more than 80% found once. The sequencing input was blood. These receptors originate from a man aged 50-59 years in good health. Each CDR3 is given with its conserved first and last residue. Fields, in order: clone size, CDR3 length, V gene, J gene, D gene, CDR3 DNA, CDR3 protein. The D gene is left open where the match is weak. Where a row states a size, it is once, few, many or the class of an expanded clone; other rows omit it.

clone size: -; CDR3 length: 15; V gene: TRBV30; J gene: TRBJ2-7; D gene: -; CDR3 DNA: TGTGCCTGGAAGCGCGAGGGACACGCTAGCTACGAGCAGTACTTC; CDR3 protein: CAWKREGHASYEQYF
clone size: -; CDR3 length: 14; V gene: TRBV11-2; J gene: TRBJ2-6; D gene: -; CDR3 DNA: TGTGCCAGCAGCTCCTTCTCTGGGGCCAACGTCCTGACTTTC; CDR3 protein: CASSSFSGANVLTF
clone size: -; CDR3 length: 15; V gene: TRBV4-1; J gene: TRBJ2-1; D gene: TRBD2; CDR3 DNA: TGCGCCAGCAGCCGACTCGGGACTAGCATCGATGAGCAGTTCTTC; CDR3 protein: CASSRLGTSIDEQFF
clone size: -; CDR3 length: 16; V gene: TRBV29-1; J gene: TRBJ2-3; D gene: -; CDR3 DNA: TGCAGCGCCCTCCGGGACGCCGAGGTCGGCACAGATACGCAGTATTTT; CDR3 protein: CSALRDAEVGTDTQYF
clone size: -; CDR3 length: 14; V gene: TRBV11-2; J gene: TRBJ1-2; D gene: -; CDR3 DNA: TGTGCCAGCAGCTTAAACAGGGCAAGTTTCAGCTACACCTTC; CDR3 protein: CASSLNRASFSYTF
clone size: -; CDR3 length: 16; V gene: TRBV19; J gene: TRBJ2-3; D gene: TRBD2; CDR3 DNA: TGTGCCAGTAAAAGGCTAGCGGGGGGTAGCACAGATACGCAGTATTTT; CDR3 protein: CASKRLAGGSTDTQYF
clone size: -; CDR3 length: 16; V gene: TRBV6-1; J gene: TRBJ2-7; D gene: TRBD2; CDR3 DNA: TGTGCCAGCAGTGAAAGGCTGGCGGGGGGCGGCGACGAGCAGTACTTC; CDR3 protein: CASSERLAGGGDEQYF
clone size: -; CDR3 length: 11; V gene: TRBV30; J gene: TRBJ2-5; D gene: TRBD2; CDR3 DNA: TGTGCCTGGAGTGTGGGACTAACCCAGTACTTC; CDR3 protein: CAWSVGLTQYF
clone size: once; CDR3 length: 16; V gene: TRBV7-2; J gene: TRBJ2-5; D gene: -; CDR3 DNA: TGTGCCAGCAGCTTAGGTAGGGTCGCTGCCCAAGAGACCCAGTACTTC; CDR3 protein: CASSLGRVAAQETQYF
clone size: -; CDR3 length: 16; V gene: TRBV5-1; J gene: TRBJ2-2; D gene: TRBD2; CDR3 DNA: TGCGCCAGCAGCTTGCTGGCGGGGGGGCGCACCGGGGAGCTGTTTTTT; CDR3 protein: CASSLLAGGRTGELFF
clone size: -; CDR3 length: 14; V gene: TRBV18; J gene: TRBJ2-7; D gene: -; CDR3 DNA: TGTGCCAGCTCACCAAAAACAGCTACCTACGAGCAGTACTTC; CDR3 protein: CASSPKTATYEQYF
clone size: -; CDR3 length: 12; V gene: TRBV27; J gene: TRBJ1-2; D gene: TRBD1; CDR3 DNA: TGTGCCAGCAGTTCAGGGGGCGAAGGCTACACCTTC; CDR3 protein: CASSSGGEGYTF
clone size: -; CDR3 length: 15; V gene: TRBV6-5; J gene: TRBJ1-1; D gene: -; CDR3 DNA: TGTGCCAGCAAAGGGGGACGATCAATGAACACTGAAGCTTTCTTT; CDR3 protein: CASKGGRSMNTEAFF
clone size: -; CDR3 length: 14; V gene: TRBV6-5; J gene: TRBJ1-2; D gene: TRBD1; CDR3 DNA: TGTGCCAGCAGGCCTGGGGACAGACGCTATGGCTACACCTTC; CDR3 protein: CASRPGDRRYGYTF
clone size: -; CDR3 length: 13; V gene: TRBV6-5; J gene: TRBJ2-7; D gene: -; CDR3 DNA: TGTGCCAGCAAAGCGCAAAGCTCCTACGAGCAGTACTTC; CDR3 protein: CASKAQSSYEQYF
clone size: -; CDR3 length: 15; V gene: TRBV18; J gene: TRBJ2-7; D gene: -; CDR3 DNA: TGTGCCAGCTCACCAGAACCCCCGGGGACTGGCGAGCAGTACTTC; CDR3 protein: CASSPEPPGTGEQYF
clone size: -; CDR3 length: 14; V gene: TRBV19; J gene: TRBJ1-6; D gene: -; CDR3 DNA: TGTGCCAGTAGTAAGGTCACTGAGAATTCACCCCTCCACTTT; CDR3 protein: CASSKVTENSPLHF
clone size: few; CDR3 length: 16; V gene: TRBV11-2; J gene: TRBJ1-2; D gene: TRBD1; CDR3 DNA: TGTGCCAGCAGCTCCCCTGACAGGGCCTTTAACTATGGCTACACCTTC; CDR3 protein: CASSSPDRAFNYGYTF
clone size: -; CDR3 length: 19; V gene: TRBV7-2; J gene: TRBJ2-3; D gene: TRBD2; CDR3 DNA: TGTGCCAGCAGCGGAGCCCCCTTACTAGCGGGGGGAAGCACAGATACGCAGTATTTT; CDR3 protein: CASSGAPLLAGGSTDTQYF
clone size: -; CDR3 length: 13; V gene: TRBV6-5; J gene: TRBJ1-2; D gene: TRBD1; CDR3 DNA: TGTGCCAGCAGTCCGACAGGGGGCTATGGCTACACCTTC; CDR3 protein: CASSPTGGYGYTF
clone size: -; CDR3 length: 13; V gene: TRBV6-5; J gene: TRBJ1-1; D gene: -; CDR3 DNA: TGTGCCAGCAGTTTGCGGGGGAACACTGAAGCTTTCTTT; CDR3 protein: CASSLRGNTEAFF
clone size: once; CDR3 length: 15; V gene: TRBV5-5; J gene: TRBJ1-4; D gene: -; CDR3 DNA: TGTGCCAGCAGCTTGATCACAGGACTTAATGAAAAACTGTTTTTT; CDR3 protein: CASSLITGLNEKLFF
clone size: -; CDR3 length: 15; V gene: TRBV4-3; J gene: TRBJ1-1; D gene: TRBD1; CDR3 DNA: TGCGCCAGCAGCCATGTGGGACAGGGAGGGACTGAAGCTTTCTTT; CDR3 protein: CASSHVGQGGTEAFF
clone size: -; CDR3 length: 14; V gene: TRBV6-4; J gene: TRBJ2-1; D gene: -; CDR3 DNA: TGTGCCAGCAGTGACTCGAGGAAAAAGAATGAGCAGTTCTTC; CDR3 protein: CASSDSRKKNEQFF
clone size: -; CDR3 length: 13; V gene: TRBV27; J gene: TRBJ1-2; D gene: -; CDR3 DNA: TGTGCCAGCAGTTTTGGCAGAAACTATGGCTACACCTTC; CDR3 protein: CASSFGRNYGYTF
clone size: -; CDR3 length: 16; V gene: TRBV4-1; J gene: TRBJ2-7; D gene: -; CDR3 DNA: TGCGCCAGCAGCCAAGGTACTATTGCCCCGCCGTACGAGCAGTACTTC; CDR3 protein: CASSQGTIAPPYEQYF
clone size: few; CDR3 length: 18; V gene: TRBV6-1; J gene: TRBJ2-3; D gene: -; CDR3 DNA: TGTGCCAGCAGTGAACGGCAGGGGAAGGTGCGGGCCCCAGATACGCAGTATTTT; CDR3 protein: CASSERQGKVRAPDTQYF
clone size: -; CDR3 length: 12; V gene: TRBV29-1; J gene: TRBJ2-2; D gene: -; CDR3 DNA: TGCAGCGTTGTAAAGGGAACCGGGGAGCTGTTTTTT; CDR3 protein: CSVVKGTGELFF
clone size: -; CDR3 length: 16; V gene: TRBV30; J gene: TRBJ2-2; D gene: -; CDR3 DNA: TGTGCCTGGAGTGTAGAGGATACCCTGAGGACCGGGGAGCTGTTTTTT; CDR3 protein: CAWSVEDTLRTGELFF
clone size: few; CDR3 length: 15; V gene: TRBV19; J gene: TRBJ1-2; D gene: TRBD1; CDR3 DNA: TGTGCCAGTAGTTTGGACAGGGGCGACCTCTATGGCTACACCTTC; CDR3 protein: CASSLDRGDLYGYTF
clone size: -; CDR3 length: 14; V gene: TRBV5-1; J gene: TRBJ2-7; D gene: TRBD2; CDR3 DNA: TGCGCCAGCAGCTTGAGGCGGGGGGCGGGGGAGCAGTACTTC; CDR3 protein: CASSLRRGAGEQYF
clone size: -; CDR3 length: 14; V gene: TRBV2; J gene: TRBJ2-7; D gene: -; CDR3 DNA: TGTGCCAGCAACGAGGGAACTCCCTCCTACGAGCAGTACTTC; CDR3 protein: CASNEGTPSYEQYF
clone size: -; CDR3 length: 12; V gene: TRBV5-8; J gene: TRBJ1-2; D gene: -; CDR3 DNA: TGTGCCAGCAGCTTGGGGTTTCGGGGCTACACCTTC; CDR3 protein: CASSLGFRGYTF
clone size: -; CDR3 length: 17; V gene: TRBV10-3; J gene: TRBJ2-6; D gene: -; CDR3 DNA: TGTGCCATCAGTGAGCAAGGAGGGGGAGCGGGGGCCAACGTCCTGACTTTC; CDR3 protein: CAISEQGGGAGANVLTF
clone size: -; CDR3 length: 15; V gene: TRBV2; J gene: TRBJ2-5; D gene: -; CDR3 DNA: TGTGCCAGCAGTAACAGGCCGGCCCATCAAGAGACCCAGTACTTC; CDR3 protein: CASSNRPAHQETQYF
clone size: -; CDR3 length: 13; V gene: TRBV30; J gene: TRBJ1-1; D gene: -; CDR3 DNA: TGTGCCTGGAGTGGCGACAGGAACACTGAAGCTTTCTTT; CDR3 protein: CAWSGDRNTEAFF
clone size: -; CDR3 length: 15; V gene: TRBV9; J gene: TRBJ1-6; D gene: -; CDR3 DNA: TGTGCCAGCAGCATACGAGGTTCCTATAATTCACCCCTCCACTTT; CDR3 protein: CASSIRGSYNSPLHF
clone size: -; CDR3 length: 17; V gene: TRBV27; J gene: TRBJ1-2; D gene: -; CDR3 DNA: TGTGCCAGCAGTTTATTACGGGGAAGCTCAGCTAACTATGGCTACACCTTC; CDR3 protein: CASSLLRGSSANYGYTF
clone size: once; CDR3 length: 14; V gene: TRBV18; J gene: TRBJ1-1; D gene: -; CDR3 DNA: TGTGCCAGCTCACCCTTAGCCAAGAACACTGAAGCTTTCTTT; CDR3 protein: CASSPLAKNTEAFF
clone size: -; CDR3 length: 16; V gene: TRBV19; J gene: TRBJ2-1; D gene: -; CDR3 DNA: TGTGCCAGTAGTATCCGGGCCGACCCCCATGGGAATGAGCAGTTCTTC; CDR3 protein: CASSIRADPHGNEQFF
clone size: once; CDR3 length: 16; V gene: TRBV7-9; J gene: TRBJ2-7; D gene: TRBD1; CDR3 DNA: TGTGCCAGCAGCTTAGCGTTTGGACAGGGGGATGTCGAGCAGTACTTC; CDR3 protein: CASSLAFGQGDVEQYF
clone size: -; CDR3 length: 15; V gene: TRBV3-1/TRBV3-2; J gene: TRBJ1-2; D gene: -; CDR3 DNA: TGTGCCAGCAGCCAAGATTGGGCAGGGGATGGCGGCTACACCTTC; CDR3 protein: CASSQDWAGDGGYTF
clone size: -; CDR3 length: 14; V gene: TRBV12-5; J gene: TRBJ1-2; D gene: -; CDR3 DNA: TGTGCTAGTGGTATAGGGGGGCCGGGCTATGGCTACACCTTC; CDR3 protein: CASGIGGPGYGYTF
clone size: -; CDR3 length: 13; V gene: TRBV12-1; J gene: TRBJ1-1; D gene: -; CDR3 DNA: TGTGCCAGCAGCACGGGACCCTTAGCTTGGGCTTTCTTT; CDR3 protein: CASSTGPLAWAFF
clone size: -; CDR3 length: 14; V gene: TRBV19; J gene: TRBJ1-1; D gene: -; CDR3 DNA: TGTGCCAGTAGTACGACAGTTCTGAACACTGAAGCTTTCTTT; CDR3 protein: CASSTTVLNTEAFF
clone size: few; CDR3 length: 14; V gene: TRBV7-2; J gene: TRBJ2-7; D gene: -; CDR3 DNA: TGTGCCAGCAGCTTACAGGCCCTCTCCTACGAGCAGTACTTC; CDR3 protein: CASSLQALSYEQYF
clone size: -; CDR3 length: 14; V gene: TRBV30; J gene: TRBJ1-2; D gene: -; CDR3 DNA: TGTGCCTGGAGGGTAACAGCTTCAAACTATGGCTACACCTTC; CDR3 protein: CAWRVTASNYGYTF
clone size: -; CDR3 length: 15; V gene: TRBV5-4; J gene: TRBJ1-6; D gene: TRBD1; CDR3 DNA: TGTGCCAGCAGCTTGGCCGACAGGGGGCTTTCACCCCTCCACTTT; CDR3 protein: CASSLADRGLSPLHF
clone size: -; CDR3 length: 15; V gene: TRBV11-3; J gene: TRBJ1-1; D gene: -; CDR3 DNA: TGTGCCAGCAGCGATGGCAGTGACATGAACACTGAAGCTTTCTTT; CDR3 protein: CASSDGSDMNTEAFF
clone size: few; CDR3 length: 14; V gene: TRBV19; J gene: TRBJ1-3; D gene: -; CDR3 DNA: TGTGCCAGTAGTTACAGGAGCTCTGGAAACACCATATATTTT; CDR3 protein: CASSYRSSGNTIYF
clone size: -; CDR3 length: 14; V gene: TRBV6-5; J gene: TRBJ1-1; D gene: TRBD1; CDR3 DNA: TGTGCCAGCAGTTCCGGACAGGGTTACACTGAAGCTTTCTTT; CDR3 protein: CASSSGQGYTEAFF
clone size: -; CDR3 length: 12; V gene: TRBV24-1; J gene: TRBJ1-5; D gene: -; CDR3 DNA: TGTGCCACCAGTGATTGGGGGGGACCCCAGCATTTT; CDR3 protein: CATSDWGGPQHF
clone size: -; CDR3 length: 13; V gene: TRBV27; J gene: TRBJ2-7; D gene: -; CDR3 DNA: TGTGCCAGCCAACGAGGGGGATCCTACGAGCAGTACTTC; CDR3 protein: CASQRGGSYEQYF
clone size: -; CDR3 length: 13; V gene: TRBV12-3/TRBV12-4; J gene: TRBJ1-3; D gene: -; CDR3 DNA: TGTGCCAGCAGGAGGGGGTCTGGAAACACCATATATTTT; CDR3 protein: CASRRGSGNTIYF
clone size: few; CDR3 length: 14; V gene: TRBV7-6; J gene: TRBJ1-1; D gene: TRBD1; CDR3 DNA: TGTGCCAGCAGCGAGGGACAGCTCAACACTGAAGCTTTCTTT; CDR3 protein: CASSEGQLNTEAFF
clone size: -; CDR3 length: 15; V gene: TRBV5-5; J gene: TRBJ2-2; D gene: TRBD1; CDR3 DNA: TGTGCCAGCAGCTTGGTCAGGGGGCCCAACGGGGAGCTGTTTTTT; CDR3 protein: CASSLVRGPNGELFF
clone size: -; CDR3 length: 13; V gene: TRBV19; J gene: TRBJ1-2; D gene: -; CDR3 DNA: TGTGCCAGTAGTATGAGCCAGTACTATGGCTACACCTTC; CDR3 protein: CASSMSQYYGYTF
clone size: -; CDR3 length: 12; V gene: TRBV30; J gene: TRBJ1-1; D gene: -; CDR3 DNA: TGTGCCTGGAGTAGCGGGAGCCCTGAAGCTTTCTTT; CDR3 protein: CAWSSGSPEAFF
clone size: -; CDR3 length: 15; V gene: TRBV24-1; J gene: TRBJ2-5; D gene: TRBD2; CDR3 DNA: TGTGCCACCAGTGATTTGAACAGCGGGGCTGAGACCCAGTACTTC; CDR3 protein: CATSDLNSGAETQYF
clone size: -; CDR3 length: 15; V gene: TRBV5-1; J gene: TRBJ1-1; D gene: -; CDR3 DNA: TGCGCCAGCAGCTCAATAACCGGCATGAACACTGAAGCTTTCTTT; CDR3 protein: CASSSITGMNTEAFF